This entry describes one TCR beta chain. This clonotype was seen ten or more times. This clone's antigen is unknown. Per-nucleotide qualities are absent, and no much larger clonotype sits a single base away. These data are taken from a study of glioma-infiltrating T cells (dated by TCRdb to about 2016). Looking at the study overall: Sequencing of TCR alpha- and beta-chain repertoires was performed on glioma tissue, on non-neoplastic brain tissue, and on matched peripheral blood mononuclear cells. The paired cohort was made up of three low-grade glioma patients, several primary glioblastoma patients and three non-glioma patients who contributed non-neoplastic brain tissue. Each tissue-infiltrating repertoire was compared with the same patient's peripheral blood repertoire to measure divergence between tissue and blood T-cell populations. Findings and caveats that apply to the study as a whole: The group comparisons were based on small numbers of patients: three non-neoplastic, three low-grade glioma and about eight glioblastoma patients. Very few CDR3 sequences were shared between tissue and blood, attributed to high CDR3 diversity and limited sampling. In non-neoplastic patients, VJ-independent divergence between tissue and blood fell below expectation, whereas in all gliomas, and especially in low-grade gliomas, the divergence rose above expectation.

TCR alpha and beta CDR3 regions were amplified with the iRepertoire nested amplicon-rescue multiplex PCR (arm-PCR) platform from RNA. The input for one-step reverse transcription and amplification was about 100-450 ng of tissue mRNA or PBMC total RNA. After bead purification, a secondary multiplex PCR added Illumina adapters, and libraries were gel-purified between 200 and 400 bp. Libraries carried internal 6-nucleotide barcodes used for demultiplexing. The libraries were sequenced on an Illumina MiSeq using 2x220 or 2x250 nucleotide paired-end reads. Per the original workflow: Paired reads were merged with FLASH 1.2.11 and aligned to the GRCh37 human genome with BWA-MEM before extracting TRA and TRB reads. V and J assignment used an IMGT-derived reference of cassette sequences and CDR3 motifs that included pseudogenes. Reads were translated in three frames, and productive CDR3s were defined as those with a C...FGXG motif and no stop codons. Unique combinations of V-J cassette pair and CDR3 amino acid sequence were defined as clonotypes. Filtering of reads was based on Hamming distance, with the threshold set by the sequence error rate of each sample in mapped regions. TCRdb applied fastp at Q25 and MiXCR to the public reads, then kept only in-frame beta chains. Rows merge per CDR3 protein into single entries with the most common DNA and genes. The V and J calls, along with clone size, are taken from TCRdb and not from the paper's own processing. For this sample the table gives under 130,000 distinct CDR3 sequences, of which less than 30% were detected only once. The top ten hold 44% of the sample.

The CDR3 has 16 amino acids, counting the end cysteine and phenylalanine. Only the CDR3 region is kept as DNA, spanning 48 bases read in frame from base 1. The germline V gene gives CDR1 as SGHTA and CDR2 as FQGNSA. Relative to germline, V is missing 5 bases and J is missing 4 bases, with 7 bases of the junction outside any gene match. Material for sequencing was glioma tissue, nonneoplastic brain tissue, or PBMCs (not recorded which). Here the chain combines TRBV7-2 and TRBJ2-2, and 10 junctional nucleotides match TRBD2. The TCR comes from a human donor with low-grade glioma or glioblastoma, undergoing nonglioma brain surgery, or in good health (not recorded which). The nucleotide sequence is TGTGCCAGCAGCCCGAGCGGGGGGGCGAGCACCGGGGAGCTGTTTTTT. The translation is CASSPSGGASTGELFF. Reference TRBV7-2 and TRBJ2-2 genes cover what lies past the CDR3, so the full variable domain is GAGVSQSPSNKVTEKGKDVELRCDPISGHTALYWYRQSLGQGLEFLIYFQGNSAPDKSGLPSDRFSAERTGGSVSTLTIQRTQQEDSAVYLCASSPSGGASTGELFFGEGSRLTVL.